This entry concerns a single T cell receptor (beta chain). The data belong to a study of T cell clones after liver transplantation. Study-wide background: Graft-donor-reactive sequences were compared with third-party-reactive TCRbeta sequences from pre-transplant mixed lymphocyte reactions. HCV positivity affected three of eight recipients; the rest lacked autoimmune or viral indications.

The repertoire was sequenced with immunoSEQ multiplex PCR; TCRdb's copy has only in-frame clones and lacks some. The table records 51,000 or so clones, less than 90% of them present only once. The sample here was CD8+ T cells from blood, taken 12 months after liver transplant. The receptor comes from a human patient who received a liver transplant. Some T cells may be provided by the graft donor.

CDR3 loop: CASSVVRDPNTGELFF. In nucleotides, the CDR3 is TGTGCCAGCAGCGTAGTCCGGGATCCGAACACCGGGGAGCTGTTTTTT. The chain uses TRBV9 and TRBJ2-2, with D possibly matching TRBD2 (5 bases). Germline V gene data show CDR1 as SGDLS and CDR2 as YYNGEE. This CDR3 contains 16 residues. V shed 0 bases and J shed 0 bases, with 9 bases lying between them.